The 13 T cell receptor beta chains presented below share a single source sample, sequenced in a study of shared clonotypes between healthy human individuals. Sequencing used immunoSEQ multiplex PCR; TCRdb keeps in-frame clones, though not all of them. The sample contains some 380,000 clones, 96% of which appear only once. Sequencing was done on a sample of memory CD8+ T cells sorted from blood. The subset denotes: CD45RO+ cells pooled with CCR7-negative TemRA cells. Every receptor here comes from a man younger than 45 in good health.

A single count supports this clone. The CDR3, as DNA: TGTGCCAGCAGTTTGTGGTGGGAATCTGGAAACACCATATATTTT. The encoded protein is CASSLWWESGNTIYF. The rearrangement uses TRBV28 and TRBJ1-3; D gene uncertain. CDR3 size: 15 residues. CDR1 and CDR2 from the germline V gene are MDHEN and SYDVKM. Trimming took off 3 bases at V and 1 base at J, with 10 bases between the two ends.

The genes are TRBV6-5 and TRBJ2-3, with no clear D. The germline CDR1 and CDR2 sequences are MNHEY and SVGAGI. Trimming stripped 2 bases from V and 0 bases from J, with 12 bases between. The CDR3 consists of 16 residues. The CDR3 reads CASSYGRLSSTDTQYF. DNA for the CDR3: TGTGCCAGCAGTTACGGAAGGCTATCTAGCACAGATACGCAGTATTTT.

This clone occurred once. This chain joins TRBV5-1 and TRBJ2-5; perhaps D is TRBD1 or TRBD2 (5 bases each). This CDR3 has 15 amino acids. Trimming removed 4 bases at V and 5 bases at J, with 18 bases between. The germline V gene encodes CDR1 SGHRS and CDR2 YFSETQ. This CDR3 reads CASSQKTVRGETQYF. The CDR3 coding sequence is TGCGCCAGCAGCCAGAAGACAGTAAGAGGGGAGACCCAGTACTTC.

V is TRBV11-1 and J is TRBJ2-1; 8 bases align to TRBD2. The CDR3 is 16 residues long. V was clipped by 6 bases and J by 4 bases; unmatched bases: 11. Germline CDR1 and CDR2: SGHAT and FQDESV (reference sequence). The CDR3 DNA reads TGTGCCAGCAGAAGGTCAACCGGGGGGGAATACAATGAGCAGTTCTTC. Residues: CASRRSTGGEYNEQFF. Full variable domain (missing parts from reference TRBV11-1 and TRBJ2-1): EAEVAQSPRYKITEKSQAVAFWCDPISGHATLYWYRQILGQGPELLVQFQDESVVDDSQLPKDRFSAERLKGVDSTLKIQPAELGDSAMYLCASRRSTGGEYNEQFFGPGTRLTVL.

The J gene is TRBJ2-3, the V gene TRBV5-4; D may match TRBD1 or TRBD2 (5 bases each). This CDR3 region has 15 residues. V gave up 1 base and J gave up 5 bases, with 14 bases separating them. Germline V gene lookup returns CDR1 SGHNT and CDR2 YYREEE (reference sequence). The CDR3 region is CASSLYGTRKDTQYF. Written as DNA, the CDR3 is TGTGCCAGCAGCTTGTACGGGACCCGCAAAGATACGCAGTATTTT. Full variable domain (rest looked up from reference TRBV5-4 and TRBJ2-3): ETGVTQSPTHLIKTRGQQVTLRCSSQSGHNTVSWYQQALGQGPQFIFQYYREEENGRGNFPPRFSGLQFPNYSSELNVNALELDDSALYLCASSLYGTRKDTQYFGPGTRLTVL.

This chain connects TRBV7-9 to TRBJ2-2; 8 bases line up with TRBD2. The junction had 8 bases not matched to a gene; V was cut back by 5 bases and J by 6 bases. Germline assignment: CDR1 SEHNR and CDR2 FQNEAQ (reference sequence). The CDR3 runs 15 residues. CDR3 sequence: CASSHSGSLAGELFF. The CDR3 DNA reads as TGTGCCAGCAGCCACAGCGGGAGTTTAGCCGGGGAGCTGTTTTTT. The full variable domain, with the rest looked up from reference TRBV7-9 and TRBJ2-2, is DTGVSQNPRHKITKRGQNVTFRCDPISEHNRLYWYRQTLGQGPEFLTYFQNEAQLEKSRLLSDRFSAERPKGSFSTLEIQRTEQGDSAMYLCASSHSGSLAGELFFGEGSRLTVL.

The chain carries TRBV5-1 and TRBJ2-3, with D maybe TRBD1 (6 bases). The V end was cut by 7 bases, the J end by 4 bases, with 10 bases between. CDR3 size: 12 residues. Germline V CDR1 and CDR2: SGHRS, YFSETQ. The CDR3 loop is CASAGVADTQYF. CDR3 in DNA: TGCGCCAGCGCAGGGGTGGCAGATACGCAGTATTTT.

The rearrangement uses TRBV5-1 and TRBJ2-1; TRBD2 agrees at 9 bases. The CDR3 loop spans 16 amino acids. The junction had 4 bases not matched to a gene; V was cut back by 0 bases and J by 3 bases. Germline V gives CDR1 SGHRS, CDR2 YFSETQ. CDR3 residues: CASSLEALAGYNEQFF. The CDR3 DNA reads TGCGCCAGCAGCTTGGAAGCACTAGCGGGCTACAATGAGCAGTTCTTC.

The chain couples TRBV6-5 to TRBJ2-1, with a possible D match to TRBD1 (5 bases). Germline V lookup: CDR1 MNHEY, CDR2 SVGAGI. The V end was cut by 0 bases, the J end by 7 bases, with 10 bases between. This CDR3 spans 14 amino acids. This CDR3 is CASSYSGHINEQFF. CDR3 in DNA: TGTGCCAGCAGTTACTCGGGGCACATTAATGAGCAGTTCTTC.

The CDR3 sequence is CASSYGKNTEAFF. The CDR3 DNA is TGTGCCAGCAGCTACGGGAAAAACACTGAAGCTTTCTTT. The rearrangement links TRBV6-5 to TRBJ1-1; unclear D gene. With 6 bases removed from V and 2 bases from J, the gap between germline ends came to 10 bases. From germline, CDR1 is MNHEY and CDR2 SVGAGI. The CDR3 covers 13 residues.

V usage is TRBV5-1 and J usage is TRBJ2-1; unclear D gene. V lost 6 bases and J 7 bases, leaving 8 bases between the germline ends. Germline loops: CDR1 SGHRS, CDR2 YFSETQ. CDR3 size: 11 residues. CDR3 in amino acids: CASMDGNEQFF. Written as DNA, the CDR3 is TGCGCCAGCATGGATGGAAATGAGCAGTTCTTC. The full variable domain, completed using reference TRBV5-1 and TRBJ2-1, is KAGVTQTPRYLIKTRGQQVTLSCSPISGHRSVSWYQQTPGQGLQFLFEYFSETQRNKGNFPGRFSGRQFSNSRSEMNVSTLELGDSALYLCASMDGNEQFFGPGTRLTVL.

The chain joins TRBV13 to TRBJ2-3; 7 bases line up with TRBD2. The CDR3 has 17 residues. Germline loops: CDR1 PRHDT, CDR2 FYEKMQ (reference sequence). V was pared by 1 base and J by 2 bases, with 9 bases of the junction left unmatched. The DNA of the CDR3 is TGTGCCAGCAGCTTAGCGGCGGGAGAGGGCCCCACAGATACGCAGTATTTT. Its protein is CASSLAAGEGPTDTQYF.

The chain joins TRBV11-1 to TRBJ2-7; weak D call: TRBD1 (7 bases). Germline V lookup: CDR1 SGHAT, CDR2 FQDESV (reference sequence). There are 13 residues in the CDR3. The ends were cut back, 5 bases at V and 4 bases at J, with 12 bases in the middle. The CDR3 DNA follows: TGTGCCAGCAGCGCGGGACAGTTTTACGAGCAGTACTTC. Translated: CASSAGQFYEQYF.